This T cell receptor beta chain was identified during a study of blood T cell repertoires in COVID-19. Study-wide context: COVID-19 samples from acute and convalescent phases originated in the United States, Italy and Spain.

This CDR3 has 14 residues. In germline, CDR1 is SGHRS, CDR2 YFSETQ. Trimming at V came to 7 bases and at J to 5 bases, leaving 6 bases not matched to a gene. Original data processing: It was from reference gene primer amplification that nucleated cell counts were estimated. Assay used: immunoSEQ multiplex PCR; TCRdb lists only in-frame clones, some missing. The V and J calls and the clone size are those of that table, but D and trimming were determined from the DNA. The sample lists approximately 53,000 clones, approximately 88% seen once, with 2.2% in the top ten. The sequence was collected from a human donor in a cohort sampled during active COVID-19. The sample consisted of peripheral blood. The rearrangement joins TRBV5-1 to TRBJ2-5, with TRBD2 identical over 12 bases. The CDR3 DNA follows: TGCGCCAGCCAAACTAGCGGGGGGATTGAGACCCAGTACTTC. Translated, it gives CASQTSGGIETQYF. Complete variable domain (other parts from reference TRBV5-1 and TRBJ2-5): KAGVTQTPRYLIKTRGQQVTLSCSPISGHRSVSWYQQTPGQGLQFLFEYFSETQRNKGNFPGRFSGRQFSNSRSEMNVSTLELGDSALYLCASQTSGGIETQYFGPGTRLLVL.